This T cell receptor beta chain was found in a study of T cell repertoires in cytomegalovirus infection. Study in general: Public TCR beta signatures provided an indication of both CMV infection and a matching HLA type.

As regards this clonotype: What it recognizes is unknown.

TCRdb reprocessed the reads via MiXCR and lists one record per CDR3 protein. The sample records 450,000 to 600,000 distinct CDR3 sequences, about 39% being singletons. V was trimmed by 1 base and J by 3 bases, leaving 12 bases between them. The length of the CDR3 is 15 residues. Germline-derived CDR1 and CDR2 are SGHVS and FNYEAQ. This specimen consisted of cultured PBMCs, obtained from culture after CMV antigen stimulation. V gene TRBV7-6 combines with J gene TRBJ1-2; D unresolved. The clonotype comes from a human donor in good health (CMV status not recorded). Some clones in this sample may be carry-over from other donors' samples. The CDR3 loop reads CASSLGPQADYGYTF. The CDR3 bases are TGTGCCAGCAGCTTAGGCCCGCAAGCCGACTATGGCTACACCTTC.